This T cell receptor (beta chain) was observed in a study of shared clonotypes between healthy human individuals. Background on the study: The plates for each donor numbered three CD4 naive, three CD4 memory, two CD8 naive and one CD8 memory.

Repertoires were generated with immunoSEQ multiplex PCR, while TCRdb's copy carries only in-frame clones and drops some. Of millions of clones in the sample, roughly 92% were seen once. V lost 4 bases and J 0 bases, leaving 13 bases between the germline ends. Germline values: CDR1 SGHAT, CDR2 FQNNGV. CDR3 size: 17 residues. The chain links TRBV11-2 to TRBJ2-6; D unclear. Input material: naive CD4+ T cells sorted from blood. The subset: CD45RA+ positively selected. This TCR was recovered from a man aged 18 to 30 in good health. The CDR3: CASSSNPPSSGANVLTF. In DNA form, the CDR3 reads TGTGCCAGCAGCTCGAATCCACCGAGCTCTGGGGCCAACGTCCTGACTTTC.